A single T cell receptor (beta chain) is shown here with its context. Germline V gene sequence: CDR1 MNHEY, CDR2 SVGAGI. This CDR3 comprises 15 residues. V gave up 8 bases and J gave up 3 bases; unmatched junction bases: 12. These data are taken from a study of technical replicates of blood from several donors. The table came from immunoSEQ multiplex PCR; TCRdb's copy has only in-frame clones and leaves some out. The data hold approximately 89,000 clones, with roughly 94% observed a single time. The clonotype was recovered from a human donor in good health. Sequences were obtained from T cells isolated from PBMCs. V and J are TRBV6-5 and TRBJ2-7; TRBD1 matches at 8 bases. The CDR3 DNA reads as TGTGCCAGCCGAAAAACGAGGACAGGGAACTACGAGCAGTACTTC. It yields the protein CASRKTRTGNYEQYF.